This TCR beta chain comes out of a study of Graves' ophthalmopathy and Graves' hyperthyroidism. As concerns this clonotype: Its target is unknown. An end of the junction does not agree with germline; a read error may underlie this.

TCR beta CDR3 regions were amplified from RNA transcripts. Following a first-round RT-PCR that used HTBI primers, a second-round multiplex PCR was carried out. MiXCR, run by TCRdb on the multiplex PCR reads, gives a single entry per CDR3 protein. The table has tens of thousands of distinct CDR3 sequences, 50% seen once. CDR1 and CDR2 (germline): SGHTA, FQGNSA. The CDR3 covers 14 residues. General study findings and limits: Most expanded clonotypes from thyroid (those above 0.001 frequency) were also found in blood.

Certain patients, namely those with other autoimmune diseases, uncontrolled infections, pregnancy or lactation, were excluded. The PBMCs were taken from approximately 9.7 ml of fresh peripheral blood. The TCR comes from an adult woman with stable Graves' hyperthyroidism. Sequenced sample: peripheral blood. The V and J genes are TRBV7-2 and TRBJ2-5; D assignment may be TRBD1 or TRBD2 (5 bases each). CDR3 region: CASSTRGREETQYF. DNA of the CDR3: TGTGCCAGCAGCACCCGGGGCAGGGAAGAGACCCAGTACTTT.